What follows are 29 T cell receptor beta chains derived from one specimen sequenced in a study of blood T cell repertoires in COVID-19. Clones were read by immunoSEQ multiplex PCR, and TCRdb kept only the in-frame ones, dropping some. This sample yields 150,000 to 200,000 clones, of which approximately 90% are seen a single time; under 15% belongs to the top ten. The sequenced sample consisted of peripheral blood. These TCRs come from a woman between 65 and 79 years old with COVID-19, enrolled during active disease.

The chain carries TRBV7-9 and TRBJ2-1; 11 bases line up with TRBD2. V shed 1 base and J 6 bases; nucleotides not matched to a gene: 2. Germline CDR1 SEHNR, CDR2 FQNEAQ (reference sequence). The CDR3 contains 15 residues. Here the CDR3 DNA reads TGTGCCAGCAGCTTAGTACTAGCGGGGGTCAATGAGCAGTTCTTC. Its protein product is CASSLVLAGVNEQFF.

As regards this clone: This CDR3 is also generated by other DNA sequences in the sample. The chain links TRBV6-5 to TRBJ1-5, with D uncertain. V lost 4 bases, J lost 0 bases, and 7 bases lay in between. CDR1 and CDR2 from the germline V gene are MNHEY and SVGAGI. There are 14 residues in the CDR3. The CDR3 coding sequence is TGTGCCAGCAGTTCCCTAAGTAGCAATCAGCCCCAGCATTTT. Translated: CASSSLSSNQPQHF.

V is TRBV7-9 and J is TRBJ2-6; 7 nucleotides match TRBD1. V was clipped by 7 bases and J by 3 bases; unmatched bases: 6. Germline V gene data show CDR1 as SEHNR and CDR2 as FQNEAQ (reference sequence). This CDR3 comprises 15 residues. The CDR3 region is CASINRGGGANVLTF. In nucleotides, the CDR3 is TGTGCCAGCATCAACAGGGGCGGTGGGGCCAACGTCCTGACTTTC.

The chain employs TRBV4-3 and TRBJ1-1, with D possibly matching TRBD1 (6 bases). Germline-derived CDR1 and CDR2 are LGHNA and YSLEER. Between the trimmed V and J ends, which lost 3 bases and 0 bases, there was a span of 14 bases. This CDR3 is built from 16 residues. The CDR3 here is CASSQELTGMNTEAFF. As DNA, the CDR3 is TGCGCCAGCAGCCAGGAGCTGACAGGTATGAACACTGAAGCTTTCTTT.

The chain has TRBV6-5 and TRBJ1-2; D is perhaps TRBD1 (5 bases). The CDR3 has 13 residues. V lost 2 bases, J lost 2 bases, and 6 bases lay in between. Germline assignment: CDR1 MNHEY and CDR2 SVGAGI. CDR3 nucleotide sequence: TGTGCCAGCAGTTACCCAGGGAACTATGGCTACACCTTC. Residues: CASSYPGNYGYTF.

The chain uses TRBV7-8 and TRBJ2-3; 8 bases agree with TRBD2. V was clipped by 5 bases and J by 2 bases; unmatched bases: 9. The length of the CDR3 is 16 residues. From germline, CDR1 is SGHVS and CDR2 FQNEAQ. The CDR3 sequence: CASSALAGGVTDTQYF. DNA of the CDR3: TGTGCCAGCAGCGCTCTAGCGGGCGGGGTCACAGATACGCAGTATTTT. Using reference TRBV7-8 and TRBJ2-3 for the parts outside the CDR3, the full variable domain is GAGVSQSPRYKVAKRGQDVALRCDPISGHVSLFWYQQALGQGPEFLTYFQNEAQLDKSGLPSDRFFAERPEGSVSTLKIQRTQQEDSAVYLCASSALAGGVTDTQYFGPGTRLTVL.

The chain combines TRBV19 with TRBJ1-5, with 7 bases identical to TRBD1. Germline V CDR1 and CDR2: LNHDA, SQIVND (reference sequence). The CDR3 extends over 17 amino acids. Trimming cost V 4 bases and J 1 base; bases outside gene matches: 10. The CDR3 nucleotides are TGTGCCAGTAGTAGATCCAGGGCAGGGGGAAGCAATCAGCCCCAGCATTTT. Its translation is CASSRSRAGGSNQPQHF.

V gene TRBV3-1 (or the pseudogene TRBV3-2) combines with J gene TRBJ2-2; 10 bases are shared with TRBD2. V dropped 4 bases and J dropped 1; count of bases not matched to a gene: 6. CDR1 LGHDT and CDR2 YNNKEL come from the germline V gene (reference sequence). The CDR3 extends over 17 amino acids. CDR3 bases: TGTGCCAGCAGCCCCTTAGCGGGAGGACGGAACACCGGGGAGCTGTTTTTT. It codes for CASSPLAGGRNTGELFF.

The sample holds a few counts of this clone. CDR3 loop: CASSGLQGSDGYTF. The CDR3 nucleotides are TGTGCCAGTAGCGGGCTACAGGGGAGCGATGGCTACACCTTC. The gene calls are TRBV19 and TRBJ1-2; 7 bases align to TRBD1. Per the germline V gene, CDR1 is LNHDA and CDR2 is SQIVND (reference sequence). The CDR3 runs to 14 residues. J lost 6 bases, V lost 6 bases, and 10 bases had no gene match.

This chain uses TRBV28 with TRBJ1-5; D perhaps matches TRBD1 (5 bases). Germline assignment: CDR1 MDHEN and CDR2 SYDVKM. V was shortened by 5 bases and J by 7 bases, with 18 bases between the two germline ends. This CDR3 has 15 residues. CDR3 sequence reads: CASSPRTTTIQPQHF. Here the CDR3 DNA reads TGTGCCAGCAGTCCACGGACAACGACAATCCAGCCCCAGCATTTT.

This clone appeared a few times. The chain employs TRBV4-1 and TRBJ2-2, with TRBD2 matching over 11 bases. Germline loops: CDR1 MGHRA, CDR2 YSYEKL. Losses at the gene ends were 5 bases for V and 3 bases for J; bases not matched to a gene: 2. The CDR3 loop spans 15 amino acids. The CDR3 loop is CASSNSGRDTGELFF. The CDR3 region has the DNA TGCGCCAGCAGCAATAGCGGGAGGGACACCGGGGAGCTGTTTTTT.

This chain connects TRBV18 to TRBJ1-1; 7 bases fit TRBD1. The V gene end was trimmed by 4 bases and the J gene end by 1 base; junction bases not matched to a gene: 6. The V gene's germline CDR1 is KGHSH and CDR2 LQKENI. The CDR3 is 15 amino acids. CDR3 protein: CASSRQGPRNTEAFF. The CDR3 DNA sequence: TGTGCCAGCTCACGACAGGGTCCCAGGAACACTGAAGCTTTCTTT.

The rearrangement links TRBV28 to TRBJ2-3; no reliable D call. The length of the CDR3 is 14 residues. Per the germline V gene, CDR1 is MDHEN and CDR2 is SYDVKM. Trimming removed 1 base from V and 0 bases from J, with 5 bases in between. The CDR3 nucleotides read TGTGCCAGCAGTTTATTGTCGAGCACAGATACGCAGTATTTT. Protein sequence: CASSLLSSTDTQYF.

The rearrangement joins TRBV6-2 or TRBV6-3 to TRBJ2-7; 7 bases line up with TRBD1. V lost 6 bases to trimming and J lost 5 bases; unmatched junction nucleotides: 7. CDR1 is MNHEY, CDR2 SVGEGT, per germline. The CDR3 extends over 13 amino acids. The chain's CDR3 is CASSGDRVDEQYF. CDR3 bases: TGTGCCAGCAGCGGAGACAGGGTAGACGAGCAGTACTTC.

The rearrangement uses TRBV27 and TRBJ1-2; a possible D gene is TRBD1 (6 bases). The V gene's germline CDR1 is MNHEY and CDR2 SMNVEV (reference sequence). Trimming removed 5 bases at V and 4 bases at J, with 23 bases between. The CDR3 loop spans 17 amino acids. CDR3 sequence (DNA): TGTGCCAGCAGTGCGCACTCCCCCTCCGGGACAATCTATGGCTACACCTTC. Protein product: CASSAHSPSGTIYGYTF.

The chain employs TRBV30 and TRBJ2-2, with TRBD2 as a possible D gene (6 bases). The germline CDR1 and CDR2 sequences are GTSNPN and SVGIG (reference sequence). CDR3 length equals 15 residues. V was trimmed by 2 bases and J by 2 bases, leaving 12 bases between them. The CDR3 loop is CAWSRLGLNTGELFF. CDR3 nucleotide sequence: TGTGCCTGGAGTCGTCTAGGACTAAACACCGGGGAGCTGTTTTTT.

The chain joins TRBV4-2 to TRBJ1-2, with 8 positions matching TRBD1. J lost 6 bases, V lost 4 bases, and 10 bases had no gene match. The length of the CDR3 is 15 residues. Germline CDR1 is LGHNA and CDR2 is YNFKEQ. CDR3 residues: CASSLGQGEDHGYTF. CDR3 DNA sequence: TGTGCCAGCAGCCTCGGACAGGGTGAAGACCATGGCTACACCTTC.

The CDR3 sequence: CASRLPGGPLHF. DNA for the CDR3: TGTGCCAGCAGGCTCCCTGGCGGGCCCCTCCACTTT. The chain joins TRBV12-3 or TRBV12-4 to TRBJ1-6; D is uncertain. This CDR3 is built from 12 residues. The germline V and J ends were trimmed by 6 bases and 13 bases, with 13 bases remaining between them.

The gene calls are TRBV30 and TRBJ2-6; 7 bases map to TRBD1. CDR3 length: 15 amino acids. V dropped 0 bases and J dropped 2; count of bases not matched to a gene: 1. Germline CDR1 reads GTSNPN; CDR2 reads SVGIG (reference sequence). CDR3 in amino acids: CAWSVDRAGANVLTF. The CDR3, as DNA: TGTGCCTGGAGTGTTGACAGGGCTGGGGCCAACGTCCTGACTTTC.

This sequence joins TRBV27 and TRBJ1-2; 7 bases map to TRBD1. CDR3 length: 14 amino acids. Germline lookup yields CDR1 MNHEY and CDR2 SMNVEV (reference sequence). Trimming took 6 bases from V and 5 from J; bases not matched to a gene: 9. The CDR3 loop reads CASRIQGSYYGYTF. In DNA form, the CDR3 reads TGTGCCAGCAGAATACAGGGGTCGTATTATGGCTACACCTTC.

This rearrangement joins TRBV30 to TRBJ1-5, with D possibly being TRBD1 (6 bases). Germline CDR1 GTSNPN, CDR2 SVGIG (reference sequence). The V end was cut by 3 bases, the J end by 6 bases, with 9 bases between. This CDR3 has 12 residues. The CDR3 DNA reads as TGTGCCTGGAGCCAACAGGGTCAGCCCCAGCATTTT. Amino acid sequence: CAWSQQGQPQHF.

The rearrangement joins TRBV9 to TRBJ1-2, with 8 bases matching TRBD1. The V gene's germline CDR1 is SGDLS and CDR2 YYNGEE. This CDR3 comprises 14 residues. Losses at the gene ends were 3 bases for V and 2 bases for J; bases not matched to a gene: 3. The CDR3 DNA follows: TGTGCCAGCAGCGGTACAGGGGGAAACTATGGCTACACCTTC. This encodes CASSGTGGNYGYTF.

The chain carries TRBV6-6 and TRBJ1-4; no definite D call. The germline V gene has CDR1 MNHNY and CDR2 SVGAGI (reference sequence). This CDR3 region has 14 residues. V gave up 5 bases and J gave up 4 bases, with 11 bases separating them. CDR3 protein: CASSSVTYNEKLFF. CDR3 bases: TGTGCCAGCAGTAGCGTAACCTATAATGAAAAACTGTTTTTT.

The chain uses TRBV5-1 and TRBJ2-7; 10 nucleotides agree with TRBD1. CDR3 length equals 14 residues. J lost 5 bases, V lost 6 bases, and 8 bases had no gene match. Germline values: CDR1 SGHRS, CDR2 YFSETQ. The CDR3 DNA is TGCGCCAGCACCCGATACGGACAGGGGGACGAGCAGTACTTC. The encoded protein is CASTRYGQGDEQYF.

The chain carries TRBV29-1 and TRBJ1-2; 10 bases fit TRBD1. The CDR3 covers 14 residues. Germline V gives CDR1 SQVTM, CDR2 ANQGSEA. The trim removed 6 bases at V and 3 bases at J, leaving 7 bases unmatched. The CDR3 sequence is CSVKPGQGHYGYTF. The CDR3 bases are TGCAGCGTCAAACCGGGACAGGGGCACTATGGCTACACCTTC.

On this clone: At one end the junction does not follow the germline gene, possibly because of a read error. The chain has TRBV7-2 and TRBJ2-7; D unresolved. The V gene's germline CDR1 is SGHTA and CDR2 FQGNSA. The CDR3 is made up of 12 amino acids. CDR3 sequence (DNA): TGTGCCAGCAGCTCATTCGACAATTTCCCGAACTTC. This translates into CASSSFDNFPNF.

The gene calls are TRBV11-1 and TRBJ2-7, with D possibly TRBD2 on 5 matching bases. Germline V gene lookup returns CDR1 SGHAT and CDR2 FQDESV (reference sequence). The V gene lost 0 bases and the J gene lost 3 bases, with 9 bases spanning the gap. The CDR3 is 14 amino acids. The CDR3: CASSLAESGYEQYF. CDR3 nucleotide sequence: TGTGCCAGCAGCTTAGCAGAGAGCGGCTACGAGCAGTACTTC.

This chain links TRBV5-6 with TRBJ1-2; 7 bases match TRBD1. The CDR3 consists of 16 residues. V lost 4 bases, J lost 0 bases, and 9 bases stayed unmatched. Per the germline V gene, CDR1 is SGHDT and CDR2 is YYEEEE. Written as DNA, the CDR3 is TGTGCCAGCAGCCTGGGGGGACAGACTGCTAACTATGGCTACACCTTC. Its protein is CASSLGGQTANYGYTF.

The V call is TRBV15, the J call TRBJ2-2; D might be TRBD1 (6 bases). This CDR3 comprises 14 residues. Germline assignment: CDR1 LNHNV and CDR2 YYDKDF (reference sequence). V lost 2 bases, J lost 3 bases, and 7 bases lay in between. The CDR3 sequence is CATSRQGYTGELFF. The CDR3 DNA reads TGTGCCACCAGCAGACAGGGGTACACCGGGGAGCTGTTTTTT.